This passage covers 22 T cell receptor beta chains from one sample sequenced in a study of T cells in Graves' hyperthyroidism and ophthalmopathy. The investigators amplified TCR beta CDR3 regions from RNA transcripts. Initially, a first-round RT-PCR of the TCR CDR3 employed the HTBI primer set. Each CDR3 protein is one row after TCRdb ran MiXCR on the multiplex PCR reads. The table includes 280,000 or so distinct CDR3 sequences, 20% to 25% detected once. Sequenced sample: blood. The receptors were sampled from a man aged 40-49 years with Graves' hyperthyroidism that later progressed to Graves' ophthalmopathy.

The chain has TRBV12-5 and TRBJ1-3, with D possibly TRBD1 on 5 matching bases. Germline V lookup: CDR1 LGHNT, CDR2 FRNRAP. The CDR3 has 14 residues. V lost 9 bases, J lost 2 bases, and 14 bases lay in between. CDR3 residues: CARCLRGAGNTIYF. The CDR3 DNA reads as TGTGCTAGGTGCCTACGGGGGGCTGGAAACACCATATATTTT.

The chain combines TRBV18 with TRBJ2-7; 7 bases fit TRBD1. This CDR3 has 13 residues. Trimming removed 3 bases from V and 5 bases from J; junction bases left unmatched: 4. In germline, CDR1 is KGHSH, CDR2 LQKENI. The CDR3 nucleotides read TGTGCCAGCTCACCTCGACAGGGCCACGAGCAGTACTTC. It translates to CASSPRQGHEQYF.

This rearrangement joins TRBV12-3 or TRBV12-4 to TRBJ1-2; TRBD1 is a possible D gene (5 bases). Trimming pared 2 bases from V and 4 bases from J, leaving 11 bases between. The length of the CDR3 is 14 residues. The CDR3 spells CASSLTERGYGYTF. The CDR3 nucleotides are TGTGCCAGCAGTTTAACAGAGAGGGGCTATGGCTACACCTTC.

In this sample, this clonotype turned up many times. The V call is TRBV2, the J call TRBJ2-7; 12 bases are a match to TRBD2. The CDR3 has 13 amino acids. Germline V gives CDR1 SNHLY, CDR2 FYNNEI. J gave up 1 base and V 10 bases, and 2 bases lay outside the gene matches. In nucleotides, the CDR3 is TGTGCCACCGGACTAGCGGGGTCCTACGAGCAGTACTTC. Encoded protein: CATGLAGSYEQYF.

The sample holds many counts of this clonotype. The chain links TRBV20-1 to TRBJ2-7, with D perhaps matching TRBD2 (5 bases). The CDR3 runs to 16 residues. Trimming pared 6 bases from V and 0 bases from J, leaving 21 bases between. In germline, CDR1 is DFQATT, CDR2 SNEGSKA (reference sequence). The CDR3 sequence is CSARRPVQQDSYEQYF. The CDR3 DNA follows: TGCAGTGCCAGGAGGCCGGTTCAACAAGACTCCTACGAGCAGTACTTC.

This clonotype showed up just once. This chain joins TRBV6-2 or TRBV6-3 and TRBJ1-1; a weak D match, TRBD1 (6 bases). Trimming left V 7 bases short and J 0 bases short, with 18 bases between. This CDR3 contains 16 residues. From germline, CDR1 is MNHEY and CDR2 SVGEGT. CDR3 nucleotide sequence: TGTGCCAGCACCGCGATACGACAGGTTCTGAACACTGAAGCTTTCTTT. Its protein is CASTAIRQVLNTEAFF.

In its sample, this clonotype was seen many times. The chain joins TRBV6-4 to TRBJ2-5; the D call may be TRBD1 or TRBD2 (6 bases each). Per the germline V gene, CDR1 is MRHNA and CDR2 is SNTAGT. The CDR3 spans 21 residues. The ends were cut back, 6 bases at V and 2 bases at J, with 34 bases in the middle. For the CDR3, the DNA is TGTGCCAGCAGCCGGCAGGGGTTCCCCGCGGGACAAGTCCGCTTACAAGAGACCCAGTACTTC. Residues: CASSRQGFPAGQVRLQETQYF.

To note about this clonotype: No DNA is shown, since the ends of the CDR3 on it are uncertain; the CDR3 is the one TCRdb lists. The CDR3 loop is CASSIYLCSVWGETETQYF. The genes are TRBV27 and TRBJ2-5; the table gives TRBD1 as D, unverified against the DNA. The V gene's germline CDR1 is MNHEY and CDR2 SMNVEV (reference sequence). The CDR3 length equals 19 residues, ends included.

The count of this clonotype is one. This rearrangement joins TRBV12-3 or TRBV12-4 to TRBJ2-7; 8 bases align to TRBD1. CDR3 length equals 14 residues. The V and J ends lost 5 bases and 3 bases, in that order; junction bases with no gene match: 6. CDR3 sequence: CASSPRDRHYEQYF. The CDR3 DNA reads TGTGCCAGCAGTCCGAGGGACAGGCACTACGAGCAGTACTTC.

The sample holds many counts of this clonotype. J is TRBJ1-1 and V is TRBV28; 7 bases line up with TRBD1. The germline V gene has CDR1 MDHEN and CDR2 SYDVKM. This CDR3 region has 14 residues. With V trimmed by 6 bases and J by 8 bases, 12 bases remained unmatched. Here the CDR3 reads CASSSRLPTGEAFF. CDR3 in DNA: TGTGCCAGCAGCTCCCGATTGCCGACAGGGGAAGCTTTCTTT.

This clonotype was detected many times. The chain combines TRBV2 with TRBJ2-2; D perhaps matches TRBD1 (6 bases). The ends were cut back, 5 bases at V and 1 base at J, with 11 bases in the middle. Per the germline V gene, CDR1 is SNHLY and CDR2 is FYNNEI. CDR3 size: 15 residues. The DNA for the CDR3 is TGTGCCAGCAGTCTAGTGACAGGGAACACCGGGGAGCTGTTTTTT. Protein sequence: CASSLVTGNTGELFF. The whole variable domain, remainder taken from reference TRBV2 and TRBJ2-2, is EPEVTQTPSHQVTQMGQEVILRCVPISNHLYFYWYRQILGQKVEFLVSFYNNEISEKSEIFDDQFSVERPDGSNFTLKIRSTKLEDSAMYFCASSLVTGNTGELFFGEGSRLTVL.

This clonotype has ten or more counts. The chain's CDR3 is CASSQDSFRVIQYF. CDR3 DNA sequence: TGTGCCAGCAGCCAAGATTCCTTCCGGGTGATTCAGTACTTC. V usage is TRBV3-1 and J usage is TRBJ2-4; D gene unclear. CDR1 and CDR2 (germline): LGHDT, YNNKEL (reference sequence). V lost 0 bases and J lost 10, with 13 bases in between. The CDR3 is 14 residues long.

At least ten counts were recorded for this clonotype. The chain is built from TRBV7-9 and TRBJ1-2; tentative D call: TRBD1 (5 bases). From germline, CDR1 is SEHNR and CDR2 FQNEAQ (reference sequence). V was trimmed by 5 bases and J by 5 bases, leaving 21 bases between them. The CDR3 runs to 16 residues. The CDR3 region has the DNA TGTGCCAGCAGCCCGCCTGGATTAGGGGCATCTTATGGCTACACCTTC. It is translated as CASSPPGLGASYGYTF.

This clonotype was seen repeatedly, ten times or more. The chain carries TRBV11-3 and TRBJ2-7; unclear D gene. Trimming left V 3 bases short and J 3 bases short, with 18 bases between. The CDR3 covers 16 residues. Germline-derived CDR1 and CDR2 are SGHNT and YENEEA. CDR3 residues: CASSFGCPLWVYEQYF. Here the CDR3 DNA reads TGTGCCAGCAGCTTCGGCTGCCCACTTTGGGTCTACGAGCAGTACTTC.

This clonotype showed up many times. The chain employs TRBV7-8 and TRBJ1-1, with a possible D match to TRBD1 (5 bases). V was cut by 1 base and J by 3 bases, with 12 bases left in between. The CDR3 is 15 amino acids. Germline-derived CDR1 and CDR2 are SGHVS and FQNEAQ. DNA for the CDR3: TGTGCCAGCAGCTTAGATGGGGCGGCGTACACTGAAGCTTTCTTT. Translating gives CASSLDGAAYTEAFF.

V usage is TRBV13 and J usage is TRBJ2-7; 10 bases agree with TRBD1. The CDR3 is 17 amino acids. CDR1 PRHDT and CDR2 FYEKMQ come from the germline V gene (reference sequence). Losses at the gene ends were 3 bases for V and 7 bases for J; bases not matched to a gene: 15. The CDR3 is CASSFSTPSGTGDEQYF. The CDR3 DNA follows: TGTGCCAGCAGCTTTTCCACCCCGTCGGGGACAGGGGATGAGCAGTACTTC. The complete variable domain, with remaining parts taken from reference TRBV13 and TRBJ2-7, reads AAGVIQSPRHLIKEKRETATLKCYPIPRHDTVYWYQQGPGQDPQFLISFYEKMQSDKGSIPDRFSAQQFSDYHSELNMSSLELGDSALYFCASSFSTPSGTGDEQYFGPGTRLTVT.

The CDR3 protein is CASSLLGTGHTEAFF. The CDR3 DNA sequence: TGTGCCAGCAGTTTATTGGGCACAGGCCACACTGAAGCTTTCTTT. This chain links TRBV12-3 or TRBV12-4 with TRBJ1-1, with D perhaps matching TRBD1 (5 bases). The CDR3 has 15 residues. The V end was cut by 2 bases, the J end by 3 bases, with 13 bases between.

This clonotype was counted ten times or more. The rearrangement joins TRBV20-1 to TRBJ2-5, with 8 nucleotides matching TRBD1. Germline V gives CDR1 DFQATT, CDR2 SNEGSKA (reference sequence). CDR3 length: 15 residues. V lost 1 base and J lost 5; bases outside the gene matches: 9. CDR3 sequence reads: CSARGDRGRQETQYF. CDR3 nucleotide sequence: TGCAGTGCTAGAGGCGACAGGGGTAGGCAGGAGACCCAGTACTTC.

This clonotype was detected ten times or more. The chain combines TRBV28 with TRBJ1-2, with D possibly matching TRBD1 (5 bases). The CDR3 extends over 12 amino acids. V was clipped by 3 bases and J by 8 bases, with 10 bases between them. Germline loops: CDR1 MDHEN, CDR2 SYDVKM. The CDR3 loop is CASSLGPRGYTF. CDR3 in DNA: TGTGCCAGCAGTTTGGGGCCTAGAGGCTACACCTTC.

This clonotype was observed at least ten times. The junction differs from germline at one of its ends, possibly a read error. The chain recombines TRBV12-3 or TRBV12-4 with TRBJ2-2, with 9 nucleotides matching TRBD1. The CDR3 has 17 amino acids. The CDR3 region is CASRNAGQGRDTGELFF. In DNA form, the CDR3 reads TGTGCCAGCAGAAACGCCGGACAGGGGAGGGACACCGGGGAGCTGTTTTTC.

This clonotype was counted at least ten times. This chain connects TRBV28 to TRBJ1-3; a weak D match, TRBD1 (6 bases). In germline, CDR1 is MDHEN, CDR2 SYDVKM. The CDR3 totals 14 residues. The V and J ends lost 3 bases and 3 bases respectively, with 9 bases between them. The DNA of the CDR3 is TGTGCCAGCAGTTTCTCGGACAGTGGAAACACCATATATTTT. This codes for CASSFSDSGNTIYF.

The sample holds many counts of this clonotype. The genes are TRBV7-3 and TRBJ1-1; TRBD1 agrees at 11 bases. The CDR3 totals 18 residues. Per the germline V gene, CDR1 is SGHTA and CDR2 is FQGTGA. Losses at the gene ends were 3 bases for V and 2 bases for J; bases not matched to a gene: 11. CDR3 coding DNA: TGTGCCAGCAGCTTGCGAGGGAGGACAGGGGGCGCAAACACTGAAGCTTTCTTT. Residues: CASSLRGRTGGANTEAFF.